The present T cell receptor (beta chain) was sequenced within a study of cytomegalovirus exposure and HLA in healthy donors. Overall study: A subsequent analysis stated that the 100 to 150 validation repertoires were run on the same platform as the approximately 700 first-cohort repertoires. Study observations and caveats: In vitro checks showed that a few CMV-associated chains really do target CMV antigens. Associated with cytomegalovirus, according to the listing, were approximately 160 TCR beta chains.

The germline V gene encodes CDR1 SGHDT and CDR2 YYEEEE. Trimming stripped 3 bases from V and 2 bases from J, with 14 bases between. CDR3 length equals 15 residues. Data came from immunoSEQ multiplex PCR; TCRdb stores just in-frame clones and leaves some out. The table has some 200,000 clones, approximately 86% seen once. Note on this clone: Its antigen is unidentified.

This chain connects TRBV5-6 to TRBJ1-2; D remains unclear. This sequence was found in a man aged 30 to 45 in good health and CMV-seropositive. Sequences were obtained from PBMCs. CDR3 region: CASSSYGSWNYGYTF. The DNA for the CDR3 is TGTGCCAGCAGCTCTTATGGCAGTTGGAACTATGGCTACACCTTC.